These T cell receptor beta chains were read from a single sample in a study of blood T cells in healthy people across ages. TCRdb re-analysed the 5' RACE reads in MiXCR, keeping a single row per CDR3 protein. In the table there are fewer than 2,000,000 distinct CDR3 sequences, about two fifths of which are singletons. The source material was blood. The origin of the receptors is a human donor in good health. Both conserved end residues are trimmed from each CDR3. The order of the fields is J gene, V gene, CDR3 protein.

TRBJ2-7,TRBV5-5,ASSLLGQGSAEQY
TRBJ2-5,TRBV7-2,ASSLGTGGAGTQY
TRBJ2-1,TRBV7-3,ASSSTGRNEQF
TRBJ2-7,TRBV4-1,ASSQETGENEQY
TRBJ2-1,TRBV5-1,ASNRLAGDTYNEQF
TRBJ1-2,TRBV3-1,ASSQDRTGYT
TRBJ2-3,TRBV4-1,ASSQEGGRGYTDTRY
TRBJ2-7,TRBV24-1,ATSAAGGFHEQY
TRBJ1-2,TRBV6-1,ASREDSTPHGYT
TRBJ1-1,TRBV29-1,SVADSPPNTEAF
TRBJ2-5,TRBV12-3/TRBV12-4,ASSQTGFNQETQY
NA,TRBV20-1,SARVSPGTQY
TRBJ2-6,TRBV4-2,ASSPNPRGGSSGANVLT
TRBJ2-5,TRBV20-1,RPSGTQY
TRBJ2-1,TRBV13,ASNRGINEQF
TRBJ2-5,TRBV29-1,SGGTSYQETQY
TRBJ2-1,TRBV3-1,ASSELTSGYNEQF
TRBJ2-3,TRBV13,ASSLESGDDTQY
TRBJ1-2,TRBV10-3,AISESSFGPSYGYT
TRBJ2-7,TRBV20-1,SAGQRGGIYEQY
TRBJ1-5,TRBV6-5,ASSYSRTGGNQPQH
TRBJ1-4,TRBV9,ASSGSGTGAEKLF
TRBJ2-3,TRBV4-2,ASSQGGAGPSDTQY
TRBJ2-7,TRBV7-2,ASSSRTESYEQY
TRBJ2-2,TRBV20-1,SASLAGAPNTGELF
TRBJ1-1,TRBV12-3/TRBV12-4,AVQGLWGTEAF
TRBJ2-7,TRBV6-2/TRBV6-3,ASSIYRRGLNEQY
TRBJ2-7,TRBV7-9,ASSLSRGPYEQY
TRBJ2-1,TRBV7-9,ASSHWPGVNEQF
TRBJ2-3,TRBV5-1,ASSLGQEASTDTQY
TRBJ2-5,TRBV7-2,ASSLVGVQEAQY
TRBJ1-2,TRBV12-3/TRBV12-4,ASSPTGGPGYT
TRBJ2-3,TRBV14,ASSFRLAGAGDTQY
TRBJ2-6,TRBV13,ASSFPGSSGANVLT
TRBJ2-1,TRBV5-1,ASSHTSGSYNEQF
TRBJ2-7,TRBV11-1,ASSRTTAYEQY
TRBJ2-5,TRBV20-1,SATPRGAGY
TRBJ1-2,TRBV6-5,ASSYNGLWYGYT
TRBJ1-5,TRBV20-1,SARDPLSGGVNQPQH
TRBJ2-7,TRBV7-8,ASSLGDSRLVYEQY
TRBJ2-3,TRBV4-2,ASRRPLGTDTQY
TRBJ2-7,TRBV4-1,ASSHAPGTEASHRSYEQY
TRBJ2-1,TRBV29-1,SVQAGDGRNNYNEQF
NA,TRBV7-9,ASGPFVGAGQETQF
TRBJ2-5,TRBV5-1,ASSLATSFEKTQY
TRBJ1-2,TRBV12-5,ASGHLGAYT
TRBJ1-1,TRBV25-1,ASSDRGWGTAF
TRBJ2-3,TRBV5-1,ASSLLSGQSGDTQY
TRBJ2-1,TRBV6-5,ASHLEDRAYNEQF
TRBJ1-4,TRBV27,ASSYSGSSNEKLF
TRBJ2-7,TRBV7-6,ASSLYSGPGNYEQY
TRBJ2-3,TRBV12-3/TRBV12-4,ASSFWSSGGADTQY
TRBJ2-5,TRBV7-2,ASIEGTGHGETQY